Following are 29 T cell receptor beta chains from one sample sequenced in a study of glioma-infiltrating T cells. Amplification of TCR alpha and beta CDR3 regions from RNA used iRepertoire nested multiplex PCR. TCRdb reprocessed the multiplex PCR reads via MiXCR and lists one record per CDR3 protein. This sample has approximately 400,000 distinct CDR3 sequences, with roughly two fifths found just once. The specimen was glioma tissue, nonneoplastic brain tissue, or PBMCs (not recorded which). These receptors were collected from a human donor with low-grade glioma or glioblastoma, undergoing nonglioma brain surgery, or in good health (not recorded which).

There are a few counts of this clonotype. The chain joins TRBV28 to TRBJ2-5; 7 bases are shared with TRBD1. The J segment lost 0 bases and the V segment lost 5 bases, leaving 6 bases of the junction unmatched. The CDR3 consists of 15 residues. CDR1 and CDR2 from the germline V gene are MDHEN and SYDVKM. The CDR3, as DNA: TGTGCCAGCAGTACACAGGGGAGAAACCAAGAGACCCAGTACTTC. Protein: CASSTQGRNQETQYF.

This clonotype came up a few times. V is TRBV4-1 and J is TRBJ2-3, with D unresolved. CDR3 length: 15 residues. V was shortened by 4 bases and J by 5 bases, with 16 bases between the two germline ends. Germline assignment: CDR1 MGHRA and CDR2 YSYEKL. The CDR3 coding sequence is TGCGCCAGCAGCCGCTTTCCTAGTTTGGGAGATACGCAGTATTTT. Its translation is CASSRFPSLGDTQYF.

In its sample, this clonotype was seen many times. The CDR3 loop is CASSYSRGTEAFF. The DNA for the CDR3 is TGTGCCAGCAGTTACTCTCGAGGCACTGAAGCTTTCTTT. The V call is TRBV6-6, the J call TRBJ1-1; no clear D. The CDR3 consists of 13 residues. Germline CDR1 is MNHNY and CDR2 is SVGAGI (reference sequence). Deletions cut 0 bases from V and 4 bases from J, with 6 bases between.

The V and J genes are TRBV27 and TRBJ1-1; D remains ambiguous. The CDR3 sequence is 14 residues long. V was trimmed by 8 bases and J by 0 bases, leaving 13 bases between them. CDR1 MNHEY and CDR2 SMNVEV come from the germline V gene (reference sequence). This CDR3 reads CASQRQVMNTEAFF. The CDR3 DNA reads TGTGCCAGCCAGAGACAAGTTATGAACACTGAAGCTTTCTTT.

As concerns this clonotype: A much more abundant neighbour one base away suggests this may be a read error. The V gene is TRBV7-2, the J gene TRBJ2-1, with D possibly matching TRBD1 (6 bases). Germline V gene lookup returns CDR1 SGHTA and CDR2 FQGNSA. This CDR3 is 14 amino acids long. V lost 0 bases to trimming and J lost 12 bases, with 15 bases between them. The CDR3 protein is CASSLADRMSGQFF. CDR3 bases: TGTGCCAGCAGCTTAGCTGACAGGATGAGTGGGCAGTTCTTC.

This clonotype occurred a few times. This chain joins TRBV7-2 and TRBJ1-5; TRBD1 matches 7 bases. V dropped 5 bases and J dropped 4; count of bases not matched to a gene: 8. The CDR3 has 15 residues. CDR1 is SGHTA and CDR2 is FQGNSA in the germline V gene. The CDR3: CASSLGQVVNQPQHF. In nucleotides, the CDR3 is TGTGCCAGCAGCCTAGGACAGGTAGTAAATCAGCCCCAGCATTTT.

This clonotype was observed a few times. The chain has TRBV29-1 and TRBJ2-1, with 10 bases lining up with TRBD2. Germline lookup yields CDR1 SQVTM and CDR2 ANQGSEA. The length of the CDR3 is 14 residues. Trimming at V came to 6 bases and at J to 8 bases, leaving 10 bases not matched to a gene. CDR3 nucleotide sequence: TGCAGCGTACTTAAGCTGACTAGCGGGTATGAGCAGTTCTTC. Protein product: CSVLKLTSGYEQFF.

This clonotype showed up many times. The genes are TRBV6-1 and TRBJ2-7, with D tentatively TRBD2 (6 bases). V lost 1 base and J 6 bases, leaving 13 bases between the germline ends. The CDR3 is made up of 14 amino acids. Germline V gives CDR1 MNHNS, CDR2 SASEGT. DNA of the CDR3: TGTGCCAGCAGTGAAGGACTAGAAGAGGGCGAGCAGTACTTC. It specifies CASSEGLEEGEQYF.

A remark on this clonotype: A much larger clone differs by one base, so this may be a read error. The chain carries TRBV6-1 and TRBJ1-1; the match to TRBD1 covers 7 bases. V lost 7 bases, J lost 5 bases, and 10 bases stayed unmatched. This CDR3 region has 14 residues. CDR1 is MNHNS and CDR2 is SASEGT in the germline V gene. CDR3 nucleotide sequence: TGTGCCAGCACCTTTTCGTACAGGGGAACTGAAGCTTTCTTT. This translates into CASTFSYRGTEAFF.

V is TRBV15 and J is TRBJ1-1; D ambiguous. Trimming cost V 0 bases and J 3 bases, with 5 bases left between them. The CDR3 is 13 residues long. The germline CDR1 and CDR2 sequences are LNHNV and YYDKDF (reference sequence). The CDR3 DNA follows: TGTGCCACCAGCAGAGATTTGGACACTGAAGCTTTCTTT. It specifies CATSRDLDTEAFF.

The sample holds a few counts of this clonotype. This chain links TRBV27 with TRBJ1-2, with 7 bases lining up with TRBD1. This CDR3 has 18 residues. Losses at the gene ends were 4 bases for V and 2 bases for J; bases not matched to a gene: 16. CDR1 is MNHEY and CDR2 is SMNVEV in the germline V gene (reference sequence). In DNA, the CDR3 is TGTGCCAGCAGTTACCATAACAGGGGCGCCGTTTTGAACTATGGCTACACCTTC. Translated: CASSYHNRGAVLNYGYTF.

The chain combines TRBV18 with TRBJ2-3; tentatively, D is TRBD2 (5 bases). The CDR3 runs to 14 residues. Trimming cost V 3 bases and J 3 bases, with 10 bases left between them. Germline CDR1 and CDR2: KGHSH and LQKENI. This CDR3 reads CASSPRGRTDTQYF. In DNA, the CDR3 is TGTGCCAGCTCACCCCGAGGGAGAACAGATACGCAGTATTTT.

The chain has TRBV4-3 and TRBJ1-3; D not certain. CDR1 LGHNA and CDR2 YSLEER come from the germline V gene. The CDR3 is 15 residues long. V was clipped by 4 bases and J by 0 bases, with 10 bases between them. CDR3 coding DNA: TGCGCCAGCAGCCTATACCCCAGCTCTGGAAACACCATATATTTT. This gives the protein CASSLYPSSGNTIYF.

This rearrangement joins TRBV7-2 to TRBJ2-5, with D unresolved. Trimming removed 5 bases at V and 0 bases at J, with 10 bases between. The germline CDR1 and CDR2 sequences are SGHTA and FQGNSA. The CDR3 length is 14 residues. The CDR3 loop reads CASSGRTDQETQYF. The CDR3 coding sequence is TGTGCCAGCAGCGGCCGGACGGACCAAGAGACCCAGTACTTC.

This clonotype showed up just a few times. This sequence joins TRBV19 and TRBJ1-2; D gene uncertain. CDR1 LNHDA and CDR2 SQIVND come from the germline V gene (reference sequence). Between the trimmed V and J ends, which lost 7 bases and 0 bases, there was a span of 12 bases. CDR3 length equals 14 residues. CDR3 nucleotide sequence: TGTGCCAGTACGTCCTGGAGCGCTAACTATGGCTACACCTTC. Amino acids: CASTSWSANYGYTF. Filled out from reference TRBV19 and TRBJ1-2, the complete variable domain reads DGGITQSPKYLFRKEGQNVTLSCEQNLNHDAMYWYRQDPGQGLRLIYYSQIVNDFQKGDIAEGYSVSREKKESFPLTVTSAQKNPTAFYLCASTSWSANYGYTFGSGTRLTVV.

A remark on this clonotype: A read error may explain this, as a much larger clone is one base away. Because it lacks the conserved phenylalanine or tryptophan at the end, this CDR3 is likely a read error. Here the CDR3 reads CASSLTGTTDTQYI. Written as DNA, the CDR3 is TGTGCCAGCAGTTTGACAGGTACCACAGATACGCAGTATATT. V usage is TRBV27 and J usage is TRBJ2-3; D is possibly TRBD1 (6 bases). The CDR3 is 14 amino acids. Germline lookup yields CDR1 MNHEY and CDR2 SMNVEV (reference sequence). V shed 3 bases and J shed 2 bases, with 9 bases lying between them.

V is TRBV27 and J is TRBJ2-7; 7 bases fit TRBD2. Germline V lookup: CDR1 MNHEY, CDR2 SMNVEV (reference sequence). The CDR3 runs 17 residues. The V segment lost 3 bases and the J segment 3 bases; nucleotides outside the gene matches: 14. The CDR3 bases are TGTGCCAGCAGTTTGACTACTAGCGCAACCTATATCTACGAGCAGTACTTC. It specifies CASSLTTSATYIYEQYF.

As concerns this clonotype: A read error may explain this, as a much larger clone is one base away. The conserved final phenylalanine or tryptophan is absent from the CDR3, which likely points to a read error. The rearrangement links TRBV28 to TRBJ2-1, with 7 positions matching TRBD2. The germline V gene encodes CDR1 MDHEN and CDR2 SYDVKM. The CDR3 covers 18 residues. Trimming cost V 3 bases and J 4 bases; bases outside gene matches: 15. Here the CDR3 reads CASSFFSSGPTLYNEQFL. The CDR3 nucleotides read TGTGCCAGCAGTTTTTTCTCTAGCGGACCAACCTTATACAATGAGCAGTTCTTA.

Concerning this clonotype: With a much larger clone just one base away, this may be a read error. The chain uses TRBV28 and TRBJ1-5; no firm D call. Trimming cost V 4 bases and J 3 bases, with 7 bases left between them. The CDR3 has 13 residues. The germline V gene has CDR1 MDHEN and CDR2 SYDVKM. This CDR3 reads CASSWSVNQPQHF. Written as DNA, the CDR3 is TGTGCCAGCAGTTGGTCGGTCAATCAGCCCCAGCATTTT.

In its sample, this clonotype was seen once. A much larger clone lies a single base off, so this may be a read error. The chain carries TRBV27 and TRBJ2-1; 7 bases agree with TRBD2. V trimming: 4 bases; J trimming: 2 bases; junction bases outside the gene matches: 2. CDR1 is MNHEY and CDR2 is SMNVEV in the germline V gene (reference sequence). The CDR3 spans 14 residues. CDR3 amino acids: CASSSGGTYNEQFF. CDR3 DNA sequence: TGTGCCAGCAGTTCCGGGGGGACCTACAATGAGCAGTTCTTC.

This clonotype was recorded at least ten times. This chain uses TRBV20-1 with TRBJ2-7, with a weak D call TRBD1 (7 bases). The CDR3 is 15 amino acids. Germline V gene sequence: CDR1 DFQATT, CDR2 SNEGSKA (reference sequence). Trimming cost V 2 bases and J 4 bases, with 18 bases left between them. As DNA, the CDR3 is TGCAGTGCTAGATCTCCCGAGGCAGGGGGGTACGAGCAGTACTTC. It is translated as CSARSPEAGGYEQYF.

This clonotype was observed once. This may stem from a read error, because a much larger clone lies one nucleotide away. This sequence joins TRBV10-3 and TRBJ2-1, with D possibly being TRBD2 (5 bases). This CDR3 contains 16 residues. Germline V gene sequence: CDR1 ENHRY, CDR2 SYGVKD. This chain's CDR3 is CASSGRLASVYNEQFF. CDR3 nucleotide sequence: TGTGCCAGCAGTGGCCGATTAGCGAGTGTCTACAATGAACAGTTCTTC.

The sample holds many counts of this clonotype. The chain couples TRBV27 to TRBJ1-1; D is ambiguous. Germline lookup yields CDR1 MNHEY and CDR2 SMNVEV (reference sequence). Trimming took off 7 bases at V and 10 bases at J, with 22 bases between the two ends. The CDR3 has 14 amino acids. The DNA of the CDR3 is TGTGCCAGCATTCTACCCCAAGGAGACATGGCAGCTTTCTTT. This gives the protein CASILPQGDMAAFF.

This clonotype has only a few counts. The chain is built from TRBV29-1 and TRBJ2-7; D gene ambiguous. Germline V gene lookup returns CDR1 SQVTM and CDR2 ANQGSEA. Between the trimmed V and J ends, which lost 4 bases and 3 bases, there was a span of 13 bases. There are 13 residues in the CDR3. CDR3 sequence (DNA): TGCAGCGTTGTCGTTCCTAACTTCTACGAGCAGTACTTC. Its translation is CSVVVPNFYEQYF.

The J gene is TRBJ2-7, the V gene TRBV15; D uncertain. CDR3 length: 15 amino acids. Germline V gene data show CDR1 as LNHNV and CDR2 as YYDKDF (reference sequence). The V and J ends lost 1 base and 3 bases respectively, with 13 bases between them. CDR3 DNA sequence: TGTGCCACCAGCAGAGGGGGAACTAAGGGCTACGAGCAGTACTTC. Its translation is CATSRGGTKGYEQYF.

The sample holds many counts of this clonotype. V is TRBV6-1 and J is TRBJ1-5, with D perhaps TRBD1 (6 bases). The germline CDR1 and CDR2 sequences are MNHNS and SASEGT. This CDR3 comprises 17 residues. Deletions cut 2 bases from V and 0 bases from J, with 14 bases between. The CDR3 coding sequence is TGTGCCAGCAGTGAACGGTGGACAGCCTATAGCAATCAGCCCCAGCATTTT. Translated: CASSERWTAYSNQPQHF.

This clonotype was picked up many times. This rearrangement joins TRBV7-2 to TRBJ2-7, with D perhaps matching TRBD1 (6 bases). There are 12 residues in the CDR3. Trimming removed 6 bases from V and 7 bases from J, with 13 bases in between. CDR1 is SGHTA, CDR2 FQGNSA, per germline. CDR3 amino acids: CASSQGNSEQYF. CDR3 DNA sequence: TGTGCCAGCAGTCAGGGGAACTCGGAGCAGTACTTC.

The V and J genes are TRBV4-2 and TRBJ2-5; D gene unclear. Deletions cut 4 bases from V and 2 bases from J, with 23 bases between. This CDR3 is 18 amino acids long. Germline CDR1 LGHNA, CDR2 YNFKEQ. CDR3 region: CASSPNLPGIPTQETQYF. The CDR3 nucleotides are TGTGCCAGCAGCCCCAACCTCCCGGGCATTCCTACTCAAGAGACCCAGTACTTC.

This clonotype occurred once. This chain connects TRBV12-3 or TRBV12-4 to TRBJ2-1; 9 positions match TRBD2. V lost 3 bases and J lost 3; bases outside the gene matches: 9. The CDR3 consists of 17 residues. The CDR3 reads CASSFRWLAGNYNEQFF. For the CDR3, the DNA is TGTGCCAGCAGTTTCAGGTGGCTAGCGGGGAACTACAATGAGCAGTTCTTC.